The rows below give T cell receptor beta chains drawn from one sample of a study of blood T cell repertoires in COVID-19. The assay was immunoSEQ multiplex PCR, and TCRdb's table has in-frame clones only and misses some. The repertoire has 200,000 or so clones, around four fifths of them found once; the top ten carry roughly 5%. Source material: PBMCs or T cells enriched from blood (not recorded which). The receptors here all came from a woman aged 45-65 years who had been exposed to COVID-19. The CDR3 runs from the conserved cysteine through the conserved F or W. A D gene is named only where the DNA matches it firmly. Expanded clones get a size class; other rows say once, few or many, or leave the size out.

>TRBV5-5|many|TRBJ2-2|TRBD1
CASSFFPGQADTGELFF
TGTGCCAGCAGCTTTTTCCCAGGACAGGCGGACACCGGGGAGCTGTTTTTT
>TRBV12-3/TRBV12-4|-|TRBJ2-3|TRBD1
CASSLGTGNTQYF
TGTGCCAGCAGTCTCGGGACAGGGAATACGCAGTATTTT
>TRBV29-1|-|TRBJ2-5|TRBD1
CSVEEQGPWSETQYF
TGCAGCGTTGAAGAACAGGGGCCGTGGAGCGAGACCCAGTACTTC
>TRBV13|-|TRBJ1-1|-
CASSFRAMGMNTEAFF
TGTGCCAGCAGCTTCAGGGCGATGGGGATGAACACTGAAGCTTTCTTT
>TRBV5-4|-|TRBJ1-4|TRBD1
CASSRWDRGERGEKLFF
TGTGCCAGCAGCAGATGGGACAGGGGTGAGCGAGGTGAAAAACTGTTTTTT
>TRBV19|few|TRBJ2-1|TRBD2
CASSRRGVDNEQFF
TGTGCCAGTAGTAGACGGGGGGTGGACAATGAGCAGTTCTTC
>TRBV9|-|TRBJ1-6|TRBD1
CASTSGTGRSPLHF
TGTGCCAGCACCTCCGGGACAGGGCGTTCACCCCTCCACTTT
>TRBV6-1|-|TRBJ1-5|-
CASSEVSGSGQPQHF
TGTGCCAGCAGTGAAGTGTCAGGGTCGGGTCAGCCCCAGCATTTT
>TRBV5-5|-|TRBJ2-3|TRBD1
CASSLGGQFTDTQYF
TGTGCCAGCAGCTTGGGGGGACAGTTCACAGATACGCAGTATTTT
>TRBV9|-|TRBJ1-3|-
CASTPDEASSGNTIYF
TGTGCCAGCACCCCCGATGAGGCGAGCTCTGGAAACACCATATATTTT
>TRBV5-6|few|TRBJ2-7|TRBD1
CASRRTGTGTHEQYF
TGTGCCAGCAGACGGACCGGGACAGGGACCCACGAGCAGTACTTC
>TRBV4-3|-|TRBJ1-1|-
CASSQEGRTEAFF
TGCGCCAGCAGCCAAGAGGGGAGAACTGAAGCTTTCTTT
>TRBV27|few|TRBJ1-2|-
CASSLTENYGYTF
TGTGCCAGCAGTCTGACGGAGAACTATGGCTACACCTTC
>TRBV2|-|TRBJ2-3|TRBD1
CASRDRGGSTDTQYF
TGTGCCAGCAGAGACAGGGGAGGTAGTACAGATACGCAGTATTTT
>TRBV5-4|-|TRBJ1-1|-
CASSFVTRNTEAFF
TGTGCCAGCAGCTTCGTAACGCGGAACACTGAAGCTTTCTTT
>TRBV19|few|TRBJ1-1|-
CASRSGANTEAFF
TGTGCCAGTAGATCAGGGGCGAACACTGAAGCTTTCTTT
>TRBV6-2/TRBV6-3|-|TRBJ2-5|-
CASSYLGRGRETQYF
TGTGCCAGCAGTTACTTGGGCAGGGGTAGGGAGACCCAGTACTTC
>TRBV27|-|TRBJ1-2|-
CASSWVRGGGYTF
TGTGCCAGCAGTTGGGTCCGGGGAGGTGGCTACACCTTC
>TRBV7-9|-|TRBJ2-1|TRBD1
CASGWGTGDYNEQFF
TGTGCCAGCGGCTGGGGGACAGGGGATTACAATGAGCAGTTCTTC
>TRBV18|once|TRBJ2-1|-
CASSPRLVSFSSYNEQFF
TGTGCCAGCTCACCACGGCTGGTCTCTTTCAGCTCCTACAATGAGCAGTTCTTC
>TRBV28|-|TRBJ2-7|TRBD1
CASSLDRGVYEQYF
TGTGCCAGCAGTCTCGACAGGGGGGTTTACGAGCAGTACTTC
>TRBV19|few|TRBJ1-5|-
CASGLTAYSNQPQHF
TGTGCCAGTGGGCTGACAGCTTATAGCAATCAGCCCCAGCATTTT
>TRBV12-5|-|TRBJ2-6|-
CASGLVRDGSSGANVLTF
TGTGCTAGTGGTTTGGTACGGGACGGGAGCTCTGGGGCCAACGTCCTGACTTTC
>TRBV11-2|-|TRBJ2-5|TRBD2
CASSLPPGASGGFQETQYF
TGTGCCAGCAGCTTACCCCCCGGCGCTAGCGGGGGTTTTCAAGAGACCCAGTACTTC
>TRBV11-2|few|TRBJ2-2|TRBD2
CASSPPRGLAGTNTGELFF
TGTGCCAGCAGCCCCCCTCGTGGACTAGCGGGGACGAACACCGGGGAGCTGTTTTTT
>TRBV10-1|-|TRBJ2-3|-
CATAPGADTQYF
TGCGCCACGGCCCCGGGGGCAGATACGCAGTATTTT
>TRBV29-1|once|TRBJ1-2|TRBD1
CSVPDRLYGYTF
TGCAGCGTCCCGGACAGGCTCTATGGCTACACCTTC
>TRBV19|-|TRBJ2-1|-
CASSELERTANEQFF
TGTGCCAGTAGTGAACTGGAGCGAACCGCAAATGAGCAGTTCTTC
>TRBV6-5|-|TRBJ1-6|-
CASAAPSLGDSPLHF
TGTGCCAGCGCGGCCCCAAGCTTGGGTGATTCACCCCTCCACTTT
>TRBV12-3/TRBV12-4|-|TRBJ2-7|-
CASSFTPFSEQYF
TGTGCCAGCAGTTTCACACCTTTCTCAGAGCAGTACTTC
>TRBV7-6|-|TRBJ1-1|-
CASGFRGTEAFF
TGTGCCAGCGGATTTCGAGGCACTGAAGCTTTCTTT
>TRBV15|once|TRBJ1-1|-
CATSFSGGTEAFF
TGTGCCACCTCTTTCTCCGGAGGCACTGAAGCTTTCTTT
>TRBV3-1/TRBV3-2|-|TRBJ2-1|TRBD2
CASSVRGGRDNEQFF
TGTGCCAGCAGCGTACGGGGGGGCCGGGACAATGAGCAGTTCTTC
>TRBV9|-|TRBJ2-2|-
CASSVAGTGELFF
TGTGCCAGCAGCGTAGCGGGGACCGGGGAGCTGTTTTTT
>TRBV29-1|-|TRBJ2-7|-
CSVQDRLTSYEQYF
TGCAGCGTCCAAGACAGGCTTACTTCCTACGAGCAGTACTTC
>TRBV11-2|-|TRBJ2-2|-
CASSSRSLNTGELFF
TGTGCCAGCAGCTCTAGGTCTTTGAACACCGGGGAGCTGTTTTTT
>TRBV7-2|-|TRBJ2-5|TRBD1
CASSFGQGAWETQYF
TGTGCCAGCAGCTTTGGACAGGGGGCATGGGAGACCCAGTACTTC
>TRBV19|-|TRBJ2-1|TRBD2
CASASGWDNEQFF
TGTGCCAGTGCTAGCGGGTGGGACAATGAGCAGTTCTTC
>TRBV5-6|-|TRBJ2-5|-
CASSRTGRGQETQYF
TGTGCCAGCAGCAGAACAGGCAGGGGTCAAGAGACCCAGTACTTC
>TRBV5-4|once|TRBJ2-2|-
CASSASLNTGELFF
TGTGCCAGCAGCGCAAGCCTAAACACCGGGGAGCTGTTTTTT
>TRBV11-2|-|TRBJ2-1|-
CASSLFSYNEQFF
TGTGCCAGCAGCCTTTTCTCCTACAATGAGCAGTTCTTC
>TRBV3-1/TRBV3-2|-|TRBJ1-2|-
CASSPRTVKDYGYTF
TGTGCCAGCAGCCCACGGACAGTCAAGGACTATGGCTACACCTTC
>TRBV5-1|-|TRBJ1-6|-
CASRGVGDSPLHF
TGCGCCAGCAGAGGGGTAGGTGATTCACCCCTCCACTTT
>TRBV7-2|-|TRBJ2-3|-
CASRYTSPTDTQYF
TGTGCCAGCAGGTACACGTCCCCCACAGATACGCAGTATTTT
>TRBV5-4|-|TRBJ1-1|-
CASSLGRGTEAFF
TGTGCCAGCAGCTTGGGTCGGGGTACTGAAGCTTTCTTT
>TRBV5-6|-|TRBJ1-2|TRBD1
CASSKGDRGNYGYTF
TGTGCCAGCAGCAAAGGGGACAGGGGGAACTATGGCTACACCTTC
>TRBV12-3/TRBV12-4|-|TRBJ1-1|TRBD1
CASSLTGVGEAFF
TGTGCCAGCAGTTTGACAGGGGTTGGTGAAGCTTTCTTT
>TRBV11-1|-|TRBJ1-5|-
CASSSGGLAPQHF
TGTGCCAGCAGCTCCGGAGGGCTGGCGCCCCAGCATTTT
>TRBV5-1|-|TRBJ2-3|-
CASSLAAGDADTQYF
TGCGCCAGCAGCTTGGCGGCAGGGGATGCAGATACGCAGTATTTT
>TRBV6-5|few|TRBJ2-7|-
CASNQDTSYEQYF
TGTGCCAGCAACCAGGACACCTCCTACGAGCAGTACTTC
>TRBV28|-|TRBJ1-2|-
CASRPTTRSYGYTF
TGTGCCAGCAGACCGACTACAAGGTCCTATGGCTACACCTTC
>TRBV7-9|once|TRBJ2-3|-
CASSQGDTQYF
TGTGCCAGCAGTCAGGGAGATACGCAGTATTTT